Presented here are 16 T cell receptor beta chains from one specimen sequenced in a study of blood T cell repertoires in COVID-19. Here immunoSEQ multiplex PCR was the method, and the copy in TCRdb shows in-frame clones only, minus some. The table records roughly 67,000 clones, around 74% of them present only once. Sequencing input: peripheral blood. These receptors all stem from a woman aged 50 to 60 with active or convalescent COVID-19.

The rearrangement links TRBV27 to TRBJ1-1; tentatively, D is TRBD1 (5 bases). This CDR3 contains 13 residues. The germline V and J ends were trimmed by 2 bases and 8 bases, with 12 bases remaining between them. Per germline, CDR1 MNHEY and CDR2 SMNVEV (reference sequence). CDR3 coding DNA: TGTGCCAGCAGTTTAGCAGGGAACCCCGAAGCTTTCTTT. This gives the protein CASSLAGNPEAFF.

This chain joins TRBV7-2 and TRBJ1-6, with TRBD1 as a possible D gene (5 bases). V was cut by 3 bases and J by 8 bases, with 14 bases left in between. CDR1 SGHTA and CDR2 FQGNSA come from the germline V gene. The CDR3 runs 15 residues. CDR3 DNA: TGTGCCAGCAGCTTGTGGGAGGGGTCGGATTCACCCCTCCACTTT. Translating it yields CASSLWEGSDSPLHF.

The chain joins TRBV7-2 to TRBJ1-6, with 7 bases lining up with TRBD1. Germline V CDR1 and CDR2: SGHTA, FQGNSA. The CDR3 spans 16 residues. After removal of 4 bases from V and 3 bases from J, the junction contained 6 bases not matched to a gene. The CDR3 DNA follows: TGTGCCAGCAGCTCCGCAGGGGGTGACTATAATTCACCCCTCCACTTT. Amino acid sequence: CASSSAGGDYNSPLHF.

The rearrangement joins TRBV19 to TRBJ2-7; D may be TRBD1 (7 bases). V dropped 5 bases and J dropped 2 bases, with 19 bases sitting between them. The germline V gene encodes CDR1 LNHDA and CDR2 SQIVND (reference sequence). The CDR3 covers 16 residues. The CDR3 bases are TGTGCCAGTAGTCGGGGGCAGGGGGTGTTTACCTACGAGCAGTACTTC. As protein: CASSRGQGVFTYEQYF.

The chain is built from TRBV24-1 and TRBJ2-2; 10 positions agree with TRBD2. The V gene end was trimmed by 0 bases and the J gene end by 5 bases; junction bases not matched to a gene: 2. Germline values: CDR1 KGHDR, CDR2 SFDVKD. The CDR3 runs 16 residues. The CDR3 nucleotides are TGTGCCACCAGTGATTTGACTAGCGGGACTACCGGGGAGCTGTTTTTT. Translated: CATSDLTSGTTGELFF.

This chain joins TRBV4-2 and TRBJ2-1, with D unresolved. The V end lost 3 bases, the J end lost 7 bases, and 22 bases lay between the germline ends. Germline V gene data show CDR1 as LGHNA and CDR2 as YNFKEQ. There are 17 residues in the CDR3. This CDR3 is CASSHTLDTETWNEQFF. The CDR3 region has the DNA TGTGCCAGCAGCCACACCCTCGACACCGAAACGTGGAATGAGCAGTTCTTC.

Notes on this clone: Its ends do not fully match the called genes, so a read error is possible. The chain recombines TRBV25-1 with TRBJ1-2; no clear D. The CDR3 length is 13 residues. Germline assignment: CDR1 MGHDK and CDR2 SYGVNS. DNA for the CDR3: TGTGCCAGCAGCCCGAATAACCTCGGGTCCGCCTCATTC. Protein sequence: CASSPNNLGSASF.

This clone occurred a few times. V usage is TRBV19 and J usage is TRBJ2-4, with 9 nucleotides matching TRBD1. Germline V gives CDR1 LNHDA, CDR2 SQIVND (reference sequence). This CDR3 is 13 amino acids long. V shed 5 bases, J shed 7 bases, and the junction held 3 bases outside the gene matches. The DNA for the CDR3 is TGTGCCAGTAGTCCCGGACAGGGGAACATTCAGTACTTC. Amino acid sequence: CASSPGQGNIQYF.

This clone was detected only a few times. The chain couples TRBV4-3 to TRBJ1-4, with D unresolved. Germline CDR1 is LGHNA and CDR2 is YSLEER. V dropped 0 bases and J dropped 8 bases, with 16 bases sitting between them. The CDR3 extends over 16 amino acids. The CDR3 reads CASSQETAGFVEKLFF. The CDR3 DNA is TGCGCCAGCAGCCAAGAGACGGCCGGGTTCGTAGAAAAACTGTTTTTT.

The chain couples TRBV6-5 to TRBJ1-2; maybe TRBD1 (6 bases). Germline loops: CDR1 MNHEY, CDR2 SVGAGI. Trimming shortened V by 4 bases and J by 2 bases, and 11 bases separated the two germline ends. The CDR3 is 14 amino acids. As DNA, the CDR3 is TGTGCCAGCAGTTCAGGGGAAACAAACTATGGCTACACCTTC. Protein: CASSSGETNYGYTF.

The genes are TRBV7-3 and TRBJ2-6, with D possibly TRBD1 on 5 matching bases. In germline, CDR1 is SGHTA, CDR2 FQGTGA. This CDR3 comprises 15 residues. Trimming removed 1 base from V and 2 bases from J, with 6 bases in between. CDR3 nucleotides: TGTGCCAGCAGCTTAAAAGGGGCTGGGGCCAACGTCCTGACTTTC. Protein sequence: CASSLKGAGANVLTF.

The chain is built from TRBV5-1 and TRBJ1-1; 7 bases line up with TRBD1. Germline V CDR1 and CDR2: SGHRS, YFSETQ. With V trimmed by 3 bases and J by 0 bases, 5 bases remained unmatched. The CDR3 length is 15 residues. The CDR3 region is CASSSAGTVNTEAFF. The CDR3 DNA follows: TGCGCCAGCAGCTCCGCTGGGACAGTGAACACTGAAGCTTTCTTT.

The CDR3 here is CATSEPGRETQYF. The CDR3, as DNA: TGTGCCACCAGTGAGCCAGGGCGAGAGACCCAGTACTTC. The rearrangement links TRBV24-1 to TRBJ2-5; D may be TRBD1 (5 bases). This CDR3 has 13 residues. V was cut by 4 bases and J by 4 bases, with 9 bases left in between. Germline V gives CDR1 KGHDR, CDR2 SFDVKD.

This chain uses TRBV19 with TRBJ1-1; possibly TRBD1 for D (5 bases). Trimming left V 8 bases short and J 0 bases short, with 10 bases between. The CDR3 consists of 13 residues. Germline CDR1 LNHDA, CDR2 SQIVND (reference sequence). In nucleotides, the CDR3 is TGTGCCAGTTCGGGGGTTTTGAACACTGAAGCTTTCTTT. Its translation is CASSGVLNTEAFF.

This clone was seen only once. This rearrangement joins TRBV24-1 to TRBJ2-1; TRBD2 agrees at 11 bases. The trim removed 6 bases at V and 5 bases at J, leaving 8 bases unmatched. This CDR3 has 16 residues. Germline V CDR1 and CDR2: KGHDR, SFDVKD. The DNA for the CDR3 is TGTGCCACCAGTTTTTCTAGCGGGGGGTTGGACAATGAGCAGTTCTTC. Translated: CATSFSSGGLDNEQFF.

In this sample, this clone turned up once. The V gene is TRBV18, the J gene TRBJ2-4; 11 bases align to TRBD2. The junction had 2 bases not matched to a gene; V was cut back by 4 bases and J by 12 bases. CDR1 KGHSH and CDR2 LQKENI come from the germline V gene. The CDR3 extends over 12 amino acids. CDR3 residues: CASSLGLAAQYF. The DNA for the CDR3 is TGTGCCAGCTCACTGGGACTAGCGGCTCAGTACTTC.